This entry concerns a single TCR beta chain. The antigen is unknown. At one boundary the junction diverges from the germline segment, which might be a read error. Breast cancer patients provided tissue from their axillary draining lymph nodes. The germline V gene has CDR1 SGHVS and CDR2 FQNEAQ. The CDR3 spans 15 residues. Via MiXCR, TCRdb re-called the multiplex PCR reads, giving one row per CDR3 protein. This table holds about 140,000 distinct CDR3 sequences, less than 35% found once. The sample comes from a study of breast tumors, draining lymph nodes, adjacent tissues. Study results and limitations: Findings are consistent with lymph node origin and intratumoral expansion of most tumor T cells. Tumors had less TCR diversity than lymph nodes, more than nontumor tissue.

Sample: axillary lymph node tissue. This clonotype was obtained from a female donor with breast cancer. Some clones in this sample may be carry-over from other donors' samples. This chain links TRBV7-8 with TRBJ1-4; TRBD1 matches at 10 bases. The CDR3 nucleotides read TGTGCCAGCAGTTTAGGACAGGGGGTAGATGAAAAACTGTTTTTT. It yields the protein CASSLGQGVDEKLFF.